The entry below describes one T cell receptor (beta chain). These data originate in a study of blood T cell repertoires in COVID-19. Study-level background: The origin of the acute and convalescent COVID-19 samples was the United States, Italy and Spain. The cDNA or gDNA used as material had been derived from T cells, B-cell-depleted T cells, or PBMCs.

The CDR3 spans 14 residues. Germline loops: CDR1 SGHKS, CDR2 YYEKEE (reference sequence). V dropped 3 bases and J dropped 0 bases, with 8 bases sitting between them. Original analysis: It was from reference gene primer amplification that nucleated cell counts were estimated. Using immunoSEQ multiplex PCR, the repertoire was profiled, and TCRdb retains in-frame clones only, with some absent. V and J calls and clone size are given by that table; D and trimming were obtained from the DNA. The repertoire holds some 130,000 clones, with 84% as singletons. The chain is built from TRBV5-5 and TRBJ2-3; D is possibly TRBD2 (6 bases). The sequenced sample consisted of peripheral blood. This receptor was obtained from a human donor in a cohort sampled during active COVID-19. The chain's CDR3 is CASSWGLSTDTQYF. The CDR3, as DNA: TGTGCCAGCAGCTGGGGACTCAGCACAGATACGCAGTATTTT.